This is a list of T cell receptor beta chains from one sample in a study of T-cell memory formation after mild COVID-19. TCRdb reanalysed the 5' RACE reads using MiXCR and keeps one entry per CDR3 protein. The repertoire holds fewer than 200,000 distinct CDR3 sequences, with approximately 17% as singletons. The material sequenced was PBMCs or a T cell subset sorted from them (not recorded which). Receptors were obtained from a man aged 18 to 35 who had mild COVID-19 (a few samples of this study predate the infection). Cell type and time point are not known. Each CDR3 is given with its conserved first and last residue. Fields, in order: clone size, J gene, D gene, V gene, CDR3 protein, CDR3 DNA. A D gene is named only where the DNA matches it firmly. Size tells how often a clone was seen (once, few, many) or the class of an expanded clone, and some rows leave it out.

abundance: NA
j_gene: TRBJ2-1
d_gene: NA
v_gene: TRBV7-9
CDR3aa: CASIPRRGSSYNEQFF
CDR3nt: TGTGCCAGCATCCCTAGGCGGGGTAGCTCCTACAATGAGCAGTTCTTC

abundance: NA
j_gene: TRBJ2-1
d_gene: TRBD1
v_gene: TRBV20-1
CDR3aa: CSAPTGWVIPYNEQFF
CDR3nt: TGCAGTGCTCCGACAGGGTGGGTTATCCCCTACAATGAGCAGTTCTTC

abundance: few
j_gene: TRBJ2-5
d_gene: NA
v_gene: TRBV2
CDR3aa: CADRREETQYF
CDR3nt: TGTGCCGATCGACGAGAAGAGACCCAGTACTTC

abundance: NA
j_gene: TRBJ1-1
d_gene: NA
v_gene: TRBV5-1
CDR3aa: CASSLDGLNTEAFF
CDR3nt: TGCGCCAGCAGCTTGGACGGATTGAACACTGAAGCTTTCTTT

abundance: NA
j_gene: TRBJ2-3
d_gene: NA
v_gene: TRBV6-6
CDR3aa: CAVAADTQYF
CDR3nt: TGTGCTGTAGCGGCAGATACGCAGTATTTT

abundance: many
j_gene: TRBJ2-5
d_gene: NA
v_gene: TRBV12-3/TRBV12-4
CDR3aa: CASSLRDRQETQYF
CDR3nt: TGTGCCAGCAGTTTACGGGATAGACAAGAGACCCAGTACTTC

abundance: NA
j_gene: TRBJ2-2
d_gene: NA
v_gene: TRBV4-2
CDR3aa: CASSHSAGPGTGELFF
CDR3nt: TGTGCCAGCAGCCATTCCGCAGGGCCTGGCACCGGGGAGCTGTTTTTT

abundance: NA
j_gene: TRBJ2-3
d_gene: NA
v_gene: TRBV20-1
CDR3aa: CSARDWVLATDTQYF
CDR3nt: TGCAGTGCTAGAGATTGGGTGCTGGCCACAGATACGCAGTATTTT

abundance: NA
j_gene: TRBJ2-1
d_gene: NA
v_gene: TRBV5-1
CDR3aa: CASSPEAGASYNEQFF
CDR3nt: TGCGCCAGCAGCCCGGAGGCGGGGGCGTCCTACAATGAGCAGTTCTTC

abundance: many
j_gene: TRBJ2-3
d_gene: NA
v_gene: TRBV11-2
CDR3aa: CASSLTIDTQYF
CDR3nt: TGTGCCAGCAGCCTCACGATAGATACGCAGTATTTT

abundance: NA
j_gene: TRBJ2-1
d_gene: TRBD2
v_gene: TRBV4-3
CDR3aa: CASSPGLELLPQFF
CDR3nt: TGCGCCAGCAGCCCTGGACTAGAACTTCTTCCTCAGTTCTTC

abundance: many
j_gene: TRBJ2-5
d_gene: NA
v_gene: TRBV10-2
CDR3aa: CASSEGVETQYF
CDR3nt: TGCGCCAGCAGTGAAGGGGTGGAGACCCAGTACTTC

abundance: many
j_gene: TRBJ2-1
d_gene: TRBD2
v_gene: TRBV5-1
CDR3aa: CASSLEASGGEQFF
CDR3nt: TGCGCCAGCAGCTTGGAGGCTAGCGGCGGGGAGCAGTTCTTC

abundance: few
j_gene: TRBJ1-1
d_gene: NA
v_gene: TRBV5-1
CDR3aa: CASSTSGPKTEAFF
CDR3nt: TGCGCCAGCAGCACTTCGGGTCCTAAGACTGAAGCTTTCTTT

abundance: NA
j_gene: TRBJ2-3
d_gene: TRBD2
v_gene: TRBV7-2
CDR3aa: CASSPRLAGQDTQYF
CDR3nt: TGTGCCAGCAGCCCAAGACTAGCGGGGCAGGATACGCAGTATTTT

abundance: NA
j_gene: TRBJ2-5
d_gene: NA
v_gene: TRBV6-2/TRBV6-3
CDR3aa: CASSSTSQGSAQETQYF
CDR3nt: TGTGCCAGCAGTTCGACAAGCCAGGGTTCAGCACAAGAGACCCAGTACTTC

abundance: few
j_gene: TRBJ2-1
d_gene: NA
v_gene: TRBV6-5
CDR3aa: CASSQNTANNEQFF
CDR3nt: TGTGCCAGCAGTCAGAACACGGCTAACAATGAGCAGTTCTTC

abundance: NA
j_gene: TRBJ2-4
d_gene: NA
v_gene: TRBV12-3/TRBV12-4
CDR3aa: CASTHGNIQYF
CDR3nt: TGTGCCAGCACTCATGGGAACATTCAGTACTTC

abundance: few
j_gene: TRBJ2-5
d_gene: TRBD1
v_gene: TRBV5-1
CDR3aa: CASSLATGTGVQETQYF
CDR3nt: TGCGCCAGCAGCTTGGCTACCGGGACAGGGGTGCAAGAGACCCAGTACTTC

abundance: NA
j_gene: TRBJ2-7
d_gene: NA
v_gene: TRBV6-5
CDR3aa: CASSPRQVSSYEQYF
CDR3nt: TGTGCCAGCAGTCCCCGACAGGTGAGCTCCTACGAGCAGTACTTC

abundance: NA
j_gene: TRBJ1-1
d_gene: NA
v_gene: TRBV18
CDR3aa: CASSPQRGNTEAFF
CDR3nt: TGTGCCAGCTCACCACAGAGGGGAAACACTGAAGCTTTCTTT

abundance: NA
j_gene: TRBJ1-1
d_gene: NA
v_gene: TRBV7-3
CDR3aa: CASSDGPNTEAFF
CDR3nt: TGTGCCAGCAGCGACGGTCCGAACACTGAAGCTTTCTTT

abundance: few
j_gene: TRBJ2-1
d_gene: TRBD2
v_gene: TRBV5-1
CDR3aa: CASSLALAGGPGEQFF
CDR3nt: TGCGCCAGCAGCTTGGCGCTAGCGGGGGGGCCGGGTGAGCAGTTCTTC

abundance: NA
j_gene: TRBJ1-5
d_gene: NA
v_gene: TRBV20-1
CDR3aa: CSARPTGHQPQHF
CDR3nt: TGCAGTGCTAGACCTACAGGACACCAGCCCCAGCATTTT

abundance: few
j_gene: TRBJ2-3
d_gene: TRBD1
v_gene: TRBV2
CDR3aa: CASSAETGTDMQYF
CDR3nt: TGTGCCAGCAGTGCAGAAACGGGGACAGATATGCAGTATTTT

abundance: NA
j_gene: TRBJ2-3
d_gene: NA
v_gene: TRBV7-2
CDR3aa: CASSFDAMRTQYF
CDR3nt: TGTGCCAGCAGCTTTGATGCGATGCGGACGCAGTATTTT

abundance: many
j_gene: TRBJ1-5
d_gene: TRBD1
v_gene: TRBV7-9
CDR3aa: CASSLGQGGQPQHF
CDR3nt: TGTGCCAGCAGCTTGGGGCAGGGGGGTCAGCCCCAGCATTTT

abundance: few
j_gene: TRBJ1-1
d_gene: TRBD1
v_gene: TRBV5-1
CDR3aa: CASSLSGQGSLGTEAFF
CDR3nt: TGCGCCAGCAGCTTGTCCGGACAGGGCTCCTTGGGGACTGAAGCTTTCTTT

abundance: few
j_gene: TRBJ2-3
d_gene: TRBD2
v_gene: TRBV20-1
CDR3aa: CSASPSGGGTDTQYF
CDR3nt: TGCAGTGCTTCCCCTAGCGGGGGGGGCACAGATACGCAGTATTTT